Each of the 4 T cell receptor beta chains below was sequenced from the same sample in a study of T cell clonality in common variable immunodeficiency. The repertoire was sequenced with immunoSEQ multiplex PCR; TCRdb's copy has only in-frame clones and lacks some. The repertoire consists of some 54,000 clones, none detected only once. The sequenced sample was peripheral blood mononuclear cells. The receptors were sampled from a person aged 18-70 years in good health.

This clone occurred a few times. This chain's CDR3 is CASSLGLASDTYTF. CDR3 bases read: TGTGCCAGCAGCCTAGGACTAGCGTCAGATACC. V is TRBV7-3 and J is TRBJ1-2; D gene unclear. The CDR3 end is not reached by the read, which stops 3 residues before it; the germline J gene fills it in. The CDR3 contains 14 residues. Germline-derived CDR1 and CDR2 are SGHTA and FQGTGA.

Many counts were recorded for this clone. The read finishes 3 residues shy of the CDR3 end, and the germline J gene is used to complete it. The chain is built from TRBV6-4 and TRBJ2-1; TRBD2 matches 9 bases. V dropped 3 bases and J dropped 6; count of bases not matched to a gene: 6. CDR1 and CDR2 from the germline V gene are MRHNA and SNTAGT. The CDR3 has 15 amino acids. The sequenced CDR3 bases are TGTGCCAGCAGTGAAACTAGCGGGCCCGCCAATGAG. It specifies CASSETSGPANE. In full, the CDR3 is CASSETSGPANEQFF.

This clone was seen at least ten times. The read falls 3 residues short of the CDR3 end, and the missing part is taken from the germline J gene. This chain connects TRBV5-1 to TRBJ2-2, with D uncertain. CDR3 length equals 14 residues. Germline V lookup: CDR1 SGHRS, CDR2 YFSETQ. Between the trimmed V and J ends, which lost 1 base and 6 bases, there was a span of 10 bases. CDR3 DNA, as far as it was read: TGCGCCAGCAGCTTGAATAGCTTCCCCGGGGAG. It yields the protein CASSLNSFPGE. The entire CDR3 is CASSLNSFPGELFF.

This clone was picked up many times. CDR3 DNA (partial): TGTGCCTGGAGTGTACCCTTACTTGGAAACACC. As protein: CAWSVPLLGNT. The whole CDR3 region reads CAWSVPLLGNTIYF. This chain links TRBV30 with TRBJ1-3; D unclear. The CDR3 end falls 3 residues outside the read, so it is completed with the germline J gene. V lost 0 bases to trimming and J lost 3 bases, with 9 bases between them. The V gene's germline CDR1 is GTSNPN and CDR2 SVGIG (reference sequence). The CDR3 contains 14 residues. The whole variable domain, filled in from reference TRBV30 and TRBJ1-3, reads SQTIHQWPATLVQPVGSPLSLECTVEGTSNPNLYWYRQAAGRGLQLLFYSVGIGQISSEVPQNLSASRPQDRQFILSSKKLLLSDSGFYLCAWSVPLLGNTIYFGEGSWLTVV.